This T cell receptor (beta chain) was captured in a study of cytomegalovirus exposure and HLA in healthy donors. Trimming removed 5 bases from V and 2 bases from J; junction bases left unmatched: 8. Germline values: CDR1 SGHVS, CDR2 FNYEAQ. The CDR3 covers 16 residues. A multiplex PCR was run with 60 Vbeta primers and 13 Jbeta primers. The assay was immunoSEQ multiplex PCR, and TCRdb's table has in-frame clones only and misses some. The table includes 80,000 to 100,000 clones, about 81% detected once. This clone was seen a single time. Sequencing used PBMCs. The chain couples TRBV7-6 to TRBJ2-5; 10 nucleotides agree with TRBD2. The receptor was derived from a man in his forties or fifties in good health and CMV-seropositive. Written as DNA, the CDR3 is TGTGCCAGCAGCCTAGAAGCGGGAGGGATACAAGAGACCCAGTACTTC. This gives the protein CASSLEAGGIQETQYF.